The TCR beta chain described here comes from a study of cytomegalovirus exposure and HLA in healthy donors. This clone showed up just once. The germline V gene encodes CDR1 SEHNR and CDR2 FQNEAQ (reference sequence). Trimming cost V 1 base and J 0 bases, with 7 bases left between them. CDR3 length: 14 amino acids. Vbeta (60) and Jbeta (13) primers were used in the PCR. Sequencing used immunoSEQ multiplex PCR; TCRdb keeps in-frame clones, though not all of them. Of fewer than 150,000 clones detected, 75% to 80% appear once; the ten largest clones hold 5% to 7.5%. This chain links TRBV7-9 with TRBJ2-7; D remains ambiguous. The origin of this receptor is a middle-aged woman in good health and CMV-seropositive. Sequencing was performed on PBMCs. CDR3 sequence: CASSLDGSSYEQYF. The CDR3 coding sequence is TGTGCCAGCAGCTTAGACGGGTCCTCCTACGAGCAGTACTTC. The full variable domain, rest sourced from reference TRBV7-9 and TRBJ2-7, is DTGVSQNPRHKITKRGQNVTFRCDPISEHNRLYWYRQTLGQGPEFLTYFQNEAQLEKSRLLSDRFSAERPKGSFSTLEIQRTEQGDSAMYLCASSLDGSSYEQYFGPGTRLTVT.